A selection of T cell receptor beta chains follows, all from one sample in a study of blood T cell repertoires in COVID-19. The data were produced by immunoSEQ multiplex PCR, yet TCRdb's version contains in-frame clones alone and is incomplete. The table lists under 300,000 clones, around 80% of them singletons. Material: peripheral blood. The source of these receptors is a man between 40 and 49 years old who had recovered from COVID-19. Both conserved end residues are part of each CDR3. D genes are given only for firm matches. Expanded clones get a size class; other rows say once, few or many, or leave the size out.

TRBJ2-5 | TRBD2 | . | TRBV4-3 | TGCGCCAGCAGCCAAGAGGTTTTAGCGGGAGGAGAGACCCAGTACTTC | CASSQEVLAGGETQYF
TRBJ2-1 | TRBD2 | . | TRBV20-1 | TGCAGTGCTAGTACGGGAGACGGGGGGTACAATGAGCAGTTCTTC | CSASTGDGGYNEQFF
TRBJ2-1 | . | . | TRBV19 | TGTGCCAGTAGTATGGTTTCGGGGACAACCGTTCATGAGCAGTTCTTC | CASSMVSGTTVHEQFF
TRBJ1-2 | . | once | TRBV20-1 | TGCAGTGCTAGGTCGCGGGGCTACACCTTC | CSARSRGYTF
TRBJ2-1 | . | . | TRBV19 | TGTGCCAGTAGTATAATAGGGGGTAATGAGCAGTTCTTC | CASSIIGGNEQFF
TRBJ1-1 | TRBD1 | . | TRBV7-9 | TGTGCCAGCAGCTCTACCATACAGGGGGAGGGCACTGAAGCTTTCTTT | CASSSTIQGEGTEAFF
TRBJ2-1 | TRBD2 | . | TRBV4-3 | TGCGCCAGCAGCCAAGTATGGGGTAGCGGGAGTGGCTACAATGAGCAGTTCTTC | CASSQVWGSGSGYNEQFF
TRBJ2-2 | TRBD1 | . | TRBV9 | TGTGCCAGCAGCGTAGGGGGACAGGGTACCGGGGAGCTGTTTTTT | CASSVGGQGTGELFF
TRBJ2-7 | TRBD1 | . | TRBV11-2 | TGTGCCAGCAGCCCCCAGACAGGGCTGGGGGAGCAGTACTTC | CASSPQTGLGEQYF
TRBJ2-7 | . | . | TRBV30 | TGTGCCTGGGACAGTGGCTCCTACGAGCAGTACTTC | CAWDSGSYEQYF
TRBJ2-3 | . | . | TRBV7-2 | TGTGCCAGCAGCTTAAACGGGGAGAGCACAGATACGCAGTATTTT | CASSLNGESTDTQYF
TRBJ1-1 | TRBD1 | . | TRBV7-9 | TGTGCCAGCAGCTACCCGGACAGGGACGCCATGAACACTGAAGCTTTCTTT | CASSYPDRDAMNTEAFF
TRBJ1-1 | . | . | TRBV6-6 | TGTGCCAGCAGTCGGGACGGTGGAGGGCCTCTCGGGAACACTGAAGCTTTCTTT | CASSRDGGGPLGNTEAFF
TRBJ1-1 | . | few | TRBV7-9 | TGTGCCAGCAGCTCTAAGGGGGACACTGAAGCTTTCTTT | CASSSKGDTEAFF
TRBJ1-2 | . | once | TRBV5-1 | TGCGCCAGCAGCTTGCAGGGATCAGACGGCTACACCTTC | CASSLQGSDGYTF
TRBJ2-1 | TRBD2 | . | TRBV24-1 | TGTGCCACCACCCGAGCGGCGGGGGTAGCGAGGGATGAGCAGTTCTTC | CATTRAAGVARDEQFF
TRBJ1-3 | . | . | TRBV5-1 | TGCGCCAGCAGCTGGGCGAGCTCTGGAAACACCATATATTTT | CASSWASSGNTIYF